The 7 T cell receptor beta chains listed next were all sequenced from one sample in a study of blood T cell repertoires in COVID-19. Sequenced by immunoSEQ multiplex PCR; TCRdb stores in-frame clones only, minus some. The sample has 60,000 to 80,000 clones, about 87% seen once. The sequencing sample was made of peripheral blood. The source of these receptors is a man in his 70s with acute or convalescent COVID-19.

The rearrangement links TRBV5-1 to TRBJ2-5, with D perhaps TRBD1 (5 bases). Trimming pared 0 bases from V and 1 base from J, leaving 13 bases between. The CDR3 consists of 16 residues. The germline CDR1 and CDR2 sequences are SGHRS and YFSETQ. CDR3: CASSLAAGKGQETQYF. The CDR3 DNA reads TGCGCCAGCAGCTTGGCCGCAGGGAAGGGCCAAGAGACCCAGTACTTC.

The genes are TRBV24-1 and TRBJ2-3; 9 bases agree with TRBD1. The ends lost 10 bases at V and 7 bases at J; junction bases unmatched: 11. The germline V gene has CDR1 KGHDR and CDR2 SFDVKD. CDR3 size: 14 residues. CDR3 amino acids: CATEDRGKINTQYF. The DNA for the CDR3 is TGTGCCACAGAGGACAGGGGAAAAATAAATACGCAGTATTTT.

CDR3 in amino acids: CASSRTSASTDTQYF. In DNA, the CDR3 is TGTGCCAGCAGTAGGACTAGCGCTAGCACAGATACGCAGTATTTT. The V gene is TRBV6-2 or TRBV6-3, the J gene TRBJ2-3, with TRBD2 matching over 9 bases. The J segment lost 0 bases and the V segment lost 5 bases, leaving 3 bases of the junction unmatched. The CDR3 is made up of 15 amino acids. Germline V gene sequence: CDR1 MNHEY, CDR2 SVGEGT.

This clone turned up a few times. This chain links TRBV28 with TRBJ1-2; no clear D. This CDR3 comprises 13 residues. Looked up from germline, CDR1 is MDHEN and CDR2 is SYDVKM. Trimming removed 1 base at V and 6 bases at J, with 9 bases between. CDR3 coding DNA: TGTGCCAGCAGTTTATTTGCCCAGGATGGCTACACCTTC. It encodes CASSLFAQDGYTF.

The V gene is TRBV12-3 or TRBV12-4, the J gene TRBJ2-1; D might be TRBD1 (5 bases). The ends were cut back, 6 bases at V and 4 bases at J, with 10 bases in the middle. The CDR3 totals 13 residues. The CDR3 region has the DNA TGTGCCAGCAGCCACGACAGATACAATGAGCAGTTCTTC. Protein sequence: CASSHDRYNEQFF.

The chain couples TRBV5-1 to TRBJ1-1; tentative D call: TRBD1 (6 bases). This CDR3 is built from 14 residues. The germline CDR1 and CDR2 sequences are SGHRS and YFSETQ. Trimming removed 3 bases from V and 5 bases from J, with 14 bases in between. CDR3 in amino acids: CASSWTQGWTEAFF. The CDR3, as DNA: TGCGCCAGCAGCTGGACACAGGGCTGGACTGAAGCTTTCTTT.

The CDR3 region is CATQDFTDTQYF. For the CDR3, the DNA is TGTGCCACCCAGGACTTCACAGATACGCAGTATTTT. The V call is TRBV19, the J call TRBJ2-3; TRBD2 is a possible D gene (5 bases). V was clipped by 10 bases and J by 2 bases, with 10 bases between them. The CDR3 contains 12 residues. Germline V lookup: CDR1 LNHDA, CDR2 SQIVND (reference sequence).